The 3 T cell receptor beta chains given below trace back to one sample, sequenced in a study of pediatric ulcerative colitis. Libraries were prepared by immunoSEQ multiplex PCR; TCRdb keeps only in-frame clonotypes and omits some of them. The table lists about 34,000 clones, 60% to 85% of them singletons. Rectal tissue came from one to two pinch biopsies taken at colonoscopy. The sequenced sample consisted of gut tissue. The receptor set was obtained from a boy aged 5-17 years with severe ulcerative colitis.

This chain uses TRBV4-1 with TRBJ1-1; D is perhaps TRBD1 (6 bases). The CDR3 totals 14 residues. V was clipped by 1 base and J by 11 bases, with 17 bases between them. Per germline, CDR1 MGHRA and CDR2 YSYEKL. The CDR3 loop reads CASSQGTGGAYAFF. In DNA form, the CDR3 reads TGCGCCAGCAGCCAAGGAACCGGGGGCGCGTATGCTTTCTTT.

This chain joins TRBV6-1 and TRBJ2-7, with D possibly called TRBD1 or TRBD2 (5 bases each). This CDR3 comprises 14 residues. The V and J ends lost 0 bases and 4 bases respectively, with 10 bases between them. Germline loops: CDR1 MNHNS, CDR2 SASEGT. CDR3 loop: CASSEAWDGYEQYF. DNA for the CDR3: TGTGCCAGCAGTGAAGCGTGGGACGGGTACGAGCAGTACTTC.

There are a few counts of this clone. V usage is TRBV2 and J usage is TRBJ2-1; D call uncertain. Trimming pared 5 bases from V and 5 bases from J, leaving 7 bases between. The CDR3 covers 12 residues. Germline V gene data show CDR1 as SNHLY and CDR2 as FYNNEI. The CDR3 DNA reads TGTGCCAGCAGTAGCGAGAACAATGAGCAGTTCTTC. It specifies CASSSENNEQFF.